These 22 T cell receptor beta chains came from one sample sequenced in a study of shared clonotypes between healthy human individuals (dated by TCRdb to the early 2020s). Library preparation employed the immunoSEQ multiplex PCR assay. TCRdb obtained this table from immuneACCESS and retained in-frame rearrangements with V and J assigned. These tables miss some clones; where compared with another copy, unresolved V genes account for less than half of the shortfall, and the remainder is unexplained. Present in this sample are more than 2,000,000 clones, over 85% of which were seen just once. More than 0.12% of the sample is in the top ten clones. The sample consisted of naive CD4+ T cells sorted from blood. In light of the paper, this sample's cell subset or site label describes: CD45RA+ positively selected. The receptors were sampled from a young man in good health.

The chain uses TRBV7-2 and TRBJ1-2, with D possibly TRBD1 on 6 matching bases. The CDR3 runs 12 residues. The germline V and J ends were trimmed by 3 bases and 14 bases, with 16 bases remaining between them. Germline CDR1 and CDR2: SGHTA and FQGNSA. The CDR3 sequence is CASSLLGGLQTF. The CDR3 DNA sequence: TGTGCCAGCAGCTTGCTCGGGGGGCTCCAGACCTTC.

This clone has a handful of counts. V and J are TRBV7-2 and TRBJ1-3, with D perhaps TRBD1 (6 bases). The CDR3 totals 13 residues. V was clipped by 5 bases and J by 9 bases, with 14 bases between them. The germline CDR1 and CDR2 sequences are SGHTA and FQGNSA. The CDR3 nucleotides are TGTGCCAGCAGCCACCGTGGGGGGCGCACCATATATTTT. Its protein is CASSHRGGRTIYF.

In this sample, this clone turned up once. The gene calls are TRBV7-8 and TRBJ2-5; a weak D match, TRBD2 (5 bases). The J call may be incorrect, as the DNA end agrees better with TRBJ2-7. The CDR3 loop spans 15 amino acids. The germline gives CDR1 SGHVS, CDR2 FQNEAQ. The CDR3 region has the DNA TGTGCCAGCAGCTTAGTTGCCCTCGGGACCTACGAGCAGTACTTC. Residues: CASSLVALGTYEQYF.

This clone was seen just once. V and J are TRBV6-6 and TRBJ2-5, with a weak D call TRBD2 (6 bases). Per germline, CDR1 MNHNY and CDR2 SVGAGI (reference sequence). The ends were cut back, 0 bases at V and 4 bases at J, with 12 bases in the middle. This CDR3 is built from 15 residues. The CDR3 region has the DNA TGTGCCAGCAGTTACTCGGGCCTGGGAGGAGAGACCCAGTACTTC. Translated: CASSYSGLGGETQYF.

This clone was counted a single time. CDR3 loop: CARRGGRDSGANVLTF. CDR3 DNA: TGTGCCAGACGAGGCGGGAGAGACTCTGGGGCCAACGTCCTGACTTTC. The chain is built from TRBV5-3 and TRBJ2-6; 7 nucleotides agree with TRBD2. Being an ORF, TRBV5-3 has a function that is uncertain. J gave up 0 bases and V 7 bases, and 7 bases lay outside the gene matches. The CDR3 is made up of 16 amino acids.

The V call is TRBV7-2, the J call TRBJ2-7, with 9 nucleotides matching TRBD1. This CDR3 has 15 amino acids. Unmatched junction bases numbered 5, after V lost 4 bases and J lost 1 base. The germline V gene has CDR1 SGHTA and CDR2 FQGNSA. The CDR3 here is CASSSGTGNSYEQYF. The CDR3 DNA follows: TGTGCCAGCAGCTCCGGGACAGGGAATTCCTACGAGCAGTACTTC.

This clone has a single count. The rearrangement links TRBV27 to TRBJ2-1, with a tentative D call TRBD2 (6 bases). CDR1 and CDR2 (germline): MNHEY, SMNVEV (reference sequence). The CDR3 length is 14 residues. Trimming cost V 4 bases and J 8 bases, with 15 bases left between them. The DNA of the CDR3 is TGTGCCAGCAGTTCCGGGACTCGAGGGGATGAGCAGTTCTTC. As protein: CASSSGTRGDEQFF.

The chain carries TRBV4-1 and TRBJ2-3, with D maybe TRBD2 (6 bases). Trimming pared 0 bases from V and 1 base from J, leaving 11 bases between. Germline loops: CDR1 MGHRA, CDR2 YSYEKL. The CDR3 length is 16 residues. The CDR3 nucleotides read TGCGCCAGCAGCCAAGATGGAGGGACTGGCACAGATACGCAGTATTTT. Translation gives CASSQDGGTGTDTQYF.

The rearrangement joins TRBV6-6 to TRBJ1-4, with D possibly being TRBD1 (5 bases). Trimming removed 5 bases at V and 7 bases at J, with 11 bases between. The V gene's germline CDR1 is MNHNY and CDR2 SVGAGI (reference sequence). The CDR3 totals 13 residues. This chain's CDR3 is CASSDGGSEKLFF. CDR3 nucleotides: TGTGCCAGCAGTGACGGGGGAAGTGAAAAACTGTTTTTT.

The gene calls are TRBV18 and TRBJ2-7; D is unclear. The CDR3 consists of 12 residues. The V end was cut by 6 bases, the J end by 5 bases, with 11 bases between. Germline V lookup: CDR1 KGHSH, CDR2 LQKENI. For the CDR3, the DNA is TGTGCCAGCTCCTCCAAGATCAACGAGCAGTACTTC. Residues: CASSSKINEQYF.

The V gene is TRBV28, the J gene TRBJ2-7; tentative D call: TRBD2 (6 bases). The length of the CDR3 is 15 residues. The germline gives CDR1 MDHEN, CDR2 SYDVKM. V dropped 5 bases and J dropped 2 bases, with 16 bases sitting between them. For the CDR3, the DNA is TGTGCCAGCAGTCCCCGCGGGGCGGGCACCTACGAGCAGTACTTC. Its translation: CASSPRGAGTYEQYF.

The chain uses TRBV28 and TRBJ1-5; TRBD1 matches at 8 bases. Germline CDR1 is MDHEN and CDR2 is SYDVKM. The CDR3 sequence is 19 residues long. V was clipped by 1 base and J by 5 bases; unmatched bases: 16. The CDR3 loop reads CASSLSLNPDRAGDQPQHF. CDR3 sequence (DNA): TGTGCCAGCAGTTTATCCCTTAACCCGGACAGGGCGGGGGATCAGCCCCAGCATTTT.

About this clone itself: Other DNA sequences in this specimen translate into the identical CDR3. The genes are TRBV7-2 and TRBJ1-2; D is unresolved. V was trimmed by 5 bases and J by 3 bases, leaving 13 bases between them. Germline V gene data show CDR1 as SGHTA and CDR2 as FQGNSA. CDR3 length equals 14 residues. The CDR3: CASSLGRGDYGYTF. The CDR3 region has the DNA TGTGCCAGCAGCCTAGGACGGGGAGACTATGGCTACACCTTC.

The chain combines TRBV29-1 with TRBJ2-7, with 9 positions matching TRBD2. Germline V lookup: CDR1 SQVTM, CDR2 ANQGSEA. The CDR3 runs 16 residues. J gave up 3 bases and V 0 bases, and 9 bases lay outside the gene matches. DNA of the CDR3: TGCAGCGTTGAAGATACGAAGCGGGGGGACCGCTACGAGCAGTACTTC. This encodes CSVEDTKRGDRYEQYF.

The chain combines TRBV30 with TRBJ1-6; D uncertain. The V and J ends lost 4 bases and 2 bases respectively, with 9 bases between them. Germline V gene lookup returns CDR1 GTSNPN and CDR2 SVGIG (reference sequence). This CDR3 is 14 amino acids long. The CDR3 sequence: CAWTLGTYNSPLHF. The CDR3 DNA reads TGTGCCTGGACCTTGGGGACCTATAATTCACCCCTCCACTTT. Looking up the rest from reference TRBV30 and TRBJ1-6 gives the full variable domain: SQTIHQWPATLVQPVGSPLSLECTVEGTSNPNLYWYRQAAGRGLQLLFYSVGIGQISSEVPQNLSASRPQDRQFILSSKKLLLSDSGFYLCAWTLGTYNSPLHFGNGTRLTVT.

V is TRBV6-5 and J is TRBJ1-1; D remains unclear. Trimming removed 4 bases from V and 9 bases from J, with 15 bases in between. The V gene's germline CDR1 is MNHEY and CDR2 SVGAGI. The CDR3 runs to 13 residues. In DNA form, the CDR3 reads TGTGCCAGCAGTTCCGGGAGAGGCCACAAAGCTTTCTTT. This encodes CASSSGRGHKAFF.

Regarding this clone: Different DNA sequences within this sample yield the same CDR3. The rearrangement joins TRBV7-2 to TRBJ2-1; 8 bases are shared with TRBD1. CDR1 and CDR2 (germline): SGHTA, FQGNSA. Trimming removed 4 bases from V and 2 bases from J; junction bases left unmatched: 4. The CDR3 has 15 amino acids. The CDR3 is CASSSDRGTYNEQFF. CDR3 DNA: TGTGCCAGCAGCTCAGACAGGGGAACCTACAATGAGCAGTTCTTC. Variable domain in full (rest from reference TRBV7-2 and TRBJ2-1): GAGVSQSPSNKVTEKGKDVELRCDPISGHTALYWYRQSLGQGLEFLIYFQGNSAPDKSGLPSDRFSAERTGGSVSTLTIQRTQQEDSAVYLCASSSDRGTYNEQFFGPGTRLTVL.

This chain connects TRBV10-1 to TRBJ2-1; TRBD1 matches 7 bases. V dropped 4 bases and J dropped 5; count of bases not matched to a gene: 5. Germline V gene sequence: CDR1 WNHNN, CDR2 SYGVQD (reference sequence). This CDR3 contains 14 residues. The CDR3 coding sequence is TGCGCCAGCAGTGGTGACAGGGATCACAATGAGCAGTTCTTC. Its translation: CASSGDRDHNEQFF.

CDR3 bases: TGTGCCATCAGACAGGGAACCCCTAACTATGGCTACACCTTC. Encoded protein: CAIRQGTPNYGYTF. The chain links TRBV10-3 to TRBJ1-2; D is perhaps TRBD1 (6 bases). Trimming took 6 bases from V and 0 from J, leaving 11 bases between them. The V gene's germline CDR1 is ENHRY and CDR2 SYGVKD. The CDR3 covers 14 residues.

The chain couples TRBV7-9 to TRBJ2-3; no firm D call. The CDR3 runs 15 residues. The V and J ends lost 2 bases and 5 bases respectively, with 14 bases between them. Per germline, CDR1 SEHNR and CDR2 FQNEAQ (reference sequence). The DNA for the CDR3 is TGTGCCAGCAGCTTAATGCAACGGGCGGAAGATACGCAGTATTTT. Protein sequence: CASSLMQRAEDTQYF.

The CDR3 DNA follows: TGCGCCAGCAGCCAAGCAGGGAATCTACGGGAGCAGTACTTC. This gives the protein CASSQAGNLREQYF. V gene TRBV4-1 combines with J gene TRBJ2-7; tentatively, D is TRBD1 (5 bases). The CDR3 is 14 amino acids. Germline V gene lookup returns CDR1 MGHRA and CDR2 YSYEKL. Trimming cost V 1 base and J 7 bases, with 14 bases left between them.

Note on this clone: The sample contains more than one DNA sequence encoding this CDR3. The CDR3 nucleotides are TGCGCCAGCAGCCAAGACAGGGGGAGCAATCAGCCCCAGCATTTT. Its translation is CASSQDRGSNQPQHF. V gene TRBV4-3 combines with J gene TRBJ1-5, with 7 bases fitting TRBD1. This CDR3 comprises 15 residues. The V gene end was trimmed by 0 bases and the J gene end by 1 base; junction bases not matched to a gene: 0. CDR1 is LGHNA and CDR2 is YSLEER in the germline V gene.